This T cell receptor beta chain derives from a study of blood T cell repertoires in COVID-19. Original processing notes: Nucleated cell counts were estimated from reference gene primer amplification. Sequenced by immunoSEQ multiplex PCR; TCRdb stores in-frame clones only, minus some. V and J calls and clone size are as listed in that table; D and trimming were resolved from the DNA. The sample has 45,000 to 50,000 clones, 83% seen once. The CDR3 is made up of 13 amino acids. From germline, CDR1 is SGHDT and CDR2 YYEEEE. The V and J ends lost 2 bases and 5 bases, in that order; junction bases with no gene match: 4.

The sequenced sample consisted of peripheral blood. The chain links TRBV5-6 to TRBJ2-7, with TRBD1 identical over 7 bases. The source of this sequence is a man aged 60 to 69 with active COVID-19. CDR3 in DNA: TGTGCCAGCAGCTTACAGGGGATGAACGAGCAGTACTTC. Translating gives CASSLQGMNEQYF.